This T cell receptor (beta chain) was profiled in a study of cytotoxic CD8 clonotypes in ibrutinib-treated CLL. V lost 0 bases, J lost 6 bases, and 15 bases lay in between. The CDR3 loop spans 16 amino acids. Germline V CDR1 and CDR2: LGHNA, YNFKEQ. The planned depth of sequencing spanned 1 in 200,000 to 1 in 1 million T cells. TCRdb keeps only in-frame clones here, not all; method: immunoSEQ multiplex PCR. The profile shows about 140,000 clones, 80% of them singletons. Sequencing was performed on PBMCs, taken after 36 months of ibrutinib treatment. The sequence came from a human donor with chronic lymphocytic leukemia. The V gene is TRBV4-2, the J gene TRBJ1-5; the D gene is possibly TRBD1 (6 bases). The CDR3: CASSQESVRDTQPQHF. The CDR3 bases are TGTGCCAGCAGCCAAGAAAGTGTAAGGGACACTCAGCCCCAGCATTTT.